The rows below give T cell receptor beta chains drawn from one sample of a study of vaccination effects on CD4 cells after COVID-19. TCRdb's table, derived via immunoSEQ multiplex PCR, lists solely in-frame clones and lacks some. The sample yields approximately 38,000 clones, around 73% seen once. Their antigen targets remain unknown. The source was CD4+ T cells from PBMCs cultured with a peptide pool, collected before COVID-19 vaccination. These receptors were obtained from a human donor who had a prior SARS-CoV-2 infection. The CDR3 runs from the conserved cysteine through the conserved F or W. A D gene is named only where the DNA matches it firmly. Part of the rows lack a size; the others show once, few, many or a class for expanded clones.

D gene	V gene	clone size	J gene	CDR3 protein	CDR3 DNA
TRBD2	TRBV6-2/TRBV6-3	few	TRBJ2-5	CASSYPIPLLAPGQETQYF	TGTGCCAGCAGTTACCCGATACCTCTACTAGCGCCGGGACAAGAGACCCAGTACTTC
TRBD2	TRBV19	.	TRBJ2-5	CASGELAGRFETQYF	TGTGCCAGTGGGGAACTAGCGGGACGGTTTGAGACCCAGTACTTC
.	TRBV11-2	.	TRBJ1-2	CASSLDFRGQGYGYTF	TGTGCCAGCAGCTTAGATTTCAGAGGGCAGGGCTATGGCTACACCTTC
.	TRBV28	.	TRBJ2-1	CASSPISRGQFF	TGTGCCAGCAGCCCGATTAGCAGGGGGCAGTTCTTC
TRBD1	TRBV7-2	.	TRBJ2-7	CASSLAGTALYEQYF	TGTGCCAGCAGCCTAGCCGGGACAGCACTCTACGAGCAGTACTTC
TRBD1	TRBV5-6	.	TRBJ1-4	CASSLGTGRPNEKLFF	TGTGCCAGCAGCCTAGGGACAGGGCGGCCTAATGAAAAACTGTTTTTT
.	TRBV2	.	TRBJ2-7	CAGAGGLSYEQYF	TGTGCCGGGGCAGGGGGGCTCTCCTACGAGCAGTACTTC
.	TRBV11-2	once	TRBJ1-3	CASSLVLGNTIYF	TGTGCCAGCAGCTTAGTTCTCGGAAACACCATATATTTT
TRBD1	TRBV2	few	TRBJ1-4	CASSATGTGDEKLFF	TGTGCCAGCAGTGCAACCGGGACAGGGGATGAAAAACTGTTTTTT
.	TRBV29-1	once	TRBJ2-5	CSAYRGGETQYF	TGCAGCGCCTACAGGGGGGGAGAGACCCAGTACTTC
.	TRBV19	.	TRBJ1-2	CASSIWGADGYTF	TGTGCCAGTAGTATTTGGGGGGCCGATGGCTACACCTTC
.	TRBV5-1	.	TRBJ2-7	CASRVVGGAGEQYF	TGCGCCAGCAGGGTGGTAGGGGGCGCGGGGGAGCAGTACTTC
.	TRBV9	.	TRBJ1-2	CASSTGLGYGYTF	TGTGCCAGCAGCACAGGCTTAGGGTATGGCTACACCTTC
.	TRBV6-4	.	TRBJ2-7	CASSDSKSAGASSYEQYF	TGTGCCAGCAGTGACTCGAAATCTGCTGGGGCTTCCTCCTACGAGCAGTACTTC
.	TRBV24-1	once	TRBJ2-3	CATSGGQGRADTQYF	TGTGCCACCAGTGGAGGCCAGGGGAGGGCAGATACGCAGTATTTT
.	TRBV11-2	.	TRBJ2-7	CASSLELQSYEQYF	TGTGCCAGCAGCTTAGAGCTTCAAAGCTACGAGCAGTACTTC
.	TRBV12-3/TRBV12-4	.	TRBJ1-5	CASQAGLQPQHF	TGTGCCAGCCAGGCTGGACTCCAGCCCCAGCATTTT
TRBD2	TRBV4-2	.	TRBJ2-2	CASGKLAGRDTGELFF	TGTGCCAGCGGAAAACTAGCGGGTCGTGACACCGGGGAGCTGTTTTTT
.	TRBV18	.	TRBJ1-1	CASSPTEMNTEAFF	TGTGCCAGCTCACCGACAGAGATGAACACTGAAGCTTTCTTT
TRBD1	TRBV5-1	.	TRBJ1-2	CASSLLGQGINYGYTF	TGCGCCAGCAGCTTACTGGGACAGGGGATAAACTATGGCTACACCTTC
TRBD2	TRBV7-6	.	TRBJ2-1	CASSLAWSGNNEQFF	TGTGCCAGCAGCTTAGCGTGGAGCGGGAACAATGAGCAGTTCTTC
.	TRBV10-2	.	TRBJ2-5	CASSGSGGGAMETQYF	TGCGCCAGCAGTGGCTCCGGAGGGGGGGCGATGGAGACCCAGTACTTC
.	TRBV4-3	.	TRBJ2-7	CASSLTLVSYEQYF	TGCGCCAGCAGCCTTACCTTGGTCTCCTACGAGCAGTACTTC
TRBD1	TRBV7-2	.	TRBJ2-3	CASSQQQGTTDTQYF	TGTGCCAGCAGCCAGCAACAGGGGACCACAGATACGCAGTATTTT
TRBD2	TRBV19	few	TRBJ2-1	CASTTSGGSYNEQFF	TGTGCCAGCACAACTAGCGGGGGATCCTACAATGAGCAGTTCTTC
.	TRBV5-1	.	TRBJ2-2	CASSFGGPNTGELFF	TGCGCCAGCAGCTTTGGAGGGCCGAACACCGGGGAGCTGTTTTTT
.	TRBV4-2	few	TRBJ2-7	CASSQAREWQYF	TGTGCCAGCAGCCAAGCCCGGGAGTGGCAGTACTTC
TRBD1	TRBV6-5	.	TRBJ1-6	CATRRTGQNSPLHF	TGTGCCACACGCAGGACAGGGCAGAATTCACCCCTCCACTTT
.	TRBV6-5	.	TRBJ1-1	CASSYSWGQNTEAFF	TGTGCCAGCAGTTACAGTTGGGGTCAGAACACTGAAGCTTTCTTT
.	TRBV4-2	.	TRBJ2-5	CASSQESGRIETQYF	TGTGCCAGCAGCCAAGAATCAGGGAGGATTGAGACCCAGTACTTC
.	TRBV28	.	TRBJ1-2	CASRNPGDYGYTF	TGTGCCAGTAGAAACCCAGGGGACTATGGCTACACCTTC
.	TRBV2	.	TRBJ1-1	CASYQTGTNVVAEAFF	TGTGCCAGCTACCAAACGGGGACCAACGTAGTGGCTGAAGCTTTCTTT
.	TRBV6-5	once	TRBJ2-1	CASRLDFREQFF	TGTGCCAGCAGACTGGACTTCCGGGAGCAGTTCTTC
TRBD1	TRBV4-3	few	TRBJ1-2	CASSLTGDHYGYTF	TGCGCCAGCAGCCTGACAGGGGACCACTATGGCTACACCTTC
.	TRBV11-1	.	TRBJ2-3	CASSLVSTGWDTQYF	TGTGCCAGCAGCTTAGTGTCGACTGGCTGGGATACGCAGTATTTT
.	TRBV9	.	TRBJ2-1	CASSVQAQNNEQFF	TGTGCCAGCAGCGTACAGGCACAGAACAATGAGCAGTTCTTC
.	TRBV6-5	once	TRBJ1-2	CASRATNYGYTF	TGTGCCAGCAGGGCCACTAACTATGGCTACACCTTC
.	TRBV3-1/TRBV3-2	.	TRBJ2-1	CASSQVIGDNEQFF	TGTGCCAGCAGTCAAGTGATAGGGGACAATGAGCAGTTCTTC
.	TRBV6-6	.	TRBJ2-1	CASSSRGGSGEQFF	TGTGCCAGCAGTTCACGCGGAGGGTCGGGTGAGCAGTTCTTC
.	TRBV2	.	TRBJ2-2	CASRRGHWGGELFF	TGTGCCAGTCGGCGGGGTCACTGGGGCGGGGAGCTGTTTTTT
.	TRBV30	.	TRBJ1-6	CAWSDGAGATNSPLHF	TGTGCCTGGAGTGACGGAGCAGGGGCCACTAATTCACCCCTCCACTTT
.	TRBV7-9	few	TRBJ2-3	CASSLSTDTQYF	TGTGCCAGCAGCTTATCTACAGATACGCAGTATTTT
.	TRBV11-3	.	TRBJ2-3	CASSLYRAADTQYF	TGTGCCAGCAGCTTATACAGGGCCGCAGATACGCAGTATTTT
TRBD1	TRBV6-1	.	TRBJ1-1	CASSEGDRVYTEAFF	TGTGCCAGCAGTGAGGGGGACAGAGTATACACTGAAGCTTTCTTT
.	TRBV2	few	TRBJ2-7	CASRGFGSYEQYF	TGTGCCAGCAGGGGTTTTGGAAGCTACGAGCAGTACTTC
.	TRBV4-2	few	TRBJ2-3	CASSHPGASTDTQYF	TGTGCCAGCAGCCACCCGGGGGCTAGCACAGATACGCAGTATTTT
TRBD1	TRBV7-3	.	TRBJ2-1	CASSFPGTDRDEQFF	TGTGCCAGCAGCTTCCCCGGGACAGATAGGGATGAGCAGTTCTTC
.	TRBV12-3/TRBV12-4	.	TRBJ1-1	CASSLNGGTEAFF	TGTGCCAGCAGTTTAAACGGGGGGACTGAAGCTTTCTTT
TRBD1	TRBV18	.	TRBJ1-5	CASSPYHRGSNQPQHF	TGTGCCAGCTCACCGTACCACAGGGGTAGCAATCAGCCCCAGCATTTT
.	TRBV30	.	TRBJ2-5	CAWSVAAETQYF	TGTGCCTGGAGTGTAGCGGCGGAGACCCAGTACTTC
.	TRBV11-2	.	TRBJ1-3	CASSLAGNTIYF	TGTGCCAGCAGCTTAGCTGGAAACACCATATATTTT
TRBD1	TRBV7-9	.	TRBJ2-7	CASSFGTAYSYEQYF	TGTGCCAGCAGCTTCGGGACAGCGTACTCCTACGAGCAGTACTTC